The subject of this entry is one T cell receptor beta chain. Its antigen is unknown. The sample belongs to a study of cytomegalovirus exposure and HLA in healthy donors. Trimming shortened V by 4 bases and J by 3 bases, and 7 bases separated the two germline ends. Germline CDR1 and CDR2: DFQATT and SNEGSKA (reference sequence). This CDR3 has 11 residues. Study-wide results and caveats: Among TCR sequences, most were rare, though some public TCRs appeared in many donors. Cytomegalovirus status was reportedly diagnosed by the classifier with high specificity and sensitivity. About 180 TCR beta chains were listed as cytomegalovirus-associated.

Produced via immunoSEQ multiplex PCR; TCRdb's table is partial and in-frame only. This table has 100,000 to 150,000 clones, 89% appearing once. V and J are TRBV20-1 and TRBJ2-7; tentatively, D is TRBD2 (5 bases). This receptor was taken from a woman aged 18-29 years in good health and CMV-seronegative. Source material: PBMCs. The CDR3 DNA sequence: TGCAGTGCTACGGACTTCTACGAGCAGTACGTC. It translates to CSATDFYEQYV.